This T cell receptor (beta chain) was identified during a study of T cell repertoires in cytomegalovirus infection. TCRdb reprocessed the reads with MiXCR, giving one entry per CDR3 protein. The data hold roughly 570,000 distinct CDR3 sequences, with about 40% observed a single time. The CDR3 covers 15 residues. Germline V CDR1 and CDR2: MNHEY, SVGEGT. V lost 5 bases and J lost 4; bases outside the gene matches: 7. Comment on this clonotype: Its antigen is as yet unknown.

The specimen was cultured PBMCs, collected from culture after CMV antigen stimulation. This clonotype was sampled from a human donor in good health (CMV status not recorded). Some clones in this sample may be carry-over from other donors' samples. The V call is TRBV6-2 or TRBV6-3, the J call TRBJ1-2, with 10 positions matching TRBD1. CDR3 sequence reads: CASSRDRGVLYGYTF. CDR3 sequence (DNA): TGTGCCAGCAGTCGGGACAGGGGCGTTCTCTATGGCTACACCTTC.